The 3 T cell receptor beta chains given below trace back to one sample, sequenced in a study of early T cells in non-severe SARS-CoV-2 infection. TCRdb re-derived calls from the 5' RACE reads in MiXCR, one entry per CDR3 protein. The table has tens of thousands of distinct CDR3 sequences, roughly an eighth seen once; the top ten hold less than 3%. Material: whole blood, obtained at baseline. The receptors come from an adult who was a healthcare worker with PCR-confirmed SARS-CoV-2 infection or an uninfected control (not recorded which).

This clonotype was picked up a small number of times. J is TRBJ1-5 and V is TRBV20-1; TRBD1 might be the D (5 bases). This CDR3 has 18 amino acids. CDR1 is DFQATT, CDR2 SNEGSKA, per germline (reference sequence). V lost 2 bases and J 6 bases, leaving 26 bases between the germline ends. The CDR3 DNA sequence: TGCAGTGCTAGACCACAGCCCGGGGGAAACGGGATGGGTCAGCCCCAGCATTTT. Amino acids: CSARPQPGGNGMGQPQHF.

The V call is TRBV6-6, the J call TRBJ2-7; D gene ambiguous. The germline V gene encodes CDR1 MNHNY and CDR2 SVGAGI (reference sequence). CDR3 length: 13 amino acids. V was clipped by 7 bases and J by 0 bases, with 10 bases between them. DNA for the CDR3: TGTGCCAGCACTCAGACGGGCTCCTACGAGCAGTACTTC. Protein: CASTQTGSYEQYF.

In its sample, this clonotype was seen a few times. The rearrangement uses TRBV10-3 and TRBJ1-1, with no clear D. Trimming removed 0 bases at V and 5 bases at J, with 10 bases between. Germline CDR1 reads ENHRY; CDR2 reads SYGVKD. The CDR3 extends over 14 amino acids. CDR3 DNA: TGTGCCATCAGTGAGTCTGGTGGATTTACTGAAGCTTTCTTT. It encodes CAISESGGFTEAFF.